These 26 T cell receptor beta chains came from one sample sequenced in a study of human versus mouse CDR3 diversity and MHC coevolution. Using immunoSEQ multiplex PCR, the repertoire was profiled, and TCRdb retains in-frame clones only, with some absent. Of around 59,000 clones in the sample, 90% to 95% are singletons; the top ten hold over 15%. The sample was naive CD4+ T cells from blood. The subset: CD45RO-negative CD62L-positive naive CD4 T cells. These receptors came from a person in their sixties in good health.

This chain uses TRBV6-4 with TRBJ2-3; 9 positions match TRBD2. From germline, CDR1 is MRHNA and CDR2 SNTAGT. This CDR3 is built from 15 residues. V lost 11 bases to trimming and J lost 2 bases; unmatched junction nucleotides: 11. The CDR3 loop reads CAGSETSGITDTQYF. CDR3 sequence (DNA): TGTGCCGGCTCAGAGACTAGCGGAATCACAGATACGCAGTATTTT.

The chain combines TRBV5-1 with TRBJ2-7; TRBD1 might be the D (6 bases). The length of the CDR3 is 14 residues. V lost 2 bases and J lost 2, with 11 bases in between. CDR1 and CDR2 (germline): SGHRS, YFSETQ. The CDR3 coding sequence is TGCGCCAGCAGCTTTTCGGGACAAACCTACGAGCAGTACTTC. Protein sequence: CASSFSGQTYEQYF.

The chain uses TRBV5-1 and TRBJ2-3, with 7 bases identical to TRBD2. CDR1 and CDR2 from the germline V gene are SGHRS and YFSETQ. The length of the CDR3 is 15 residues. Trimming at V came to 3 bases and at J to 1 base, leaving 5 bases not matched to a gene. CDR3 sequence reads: CASSSVTSGTDTQYF. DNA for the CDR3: TGCGCCAGCAGCTCTGTTACTAGCGGCACAGATACGCAGTATTTT.

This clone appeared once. The CDR3 region has the DNA TGTGCCAGCAGCCAAGAGGAGGACTCCATTTACCTATTCTCTGGGGCCAACGTCCTGACTTTC. Translation gives CASSQEEDSIYLFSGANVLTF. The chain joins TRBV4-2 to TRBJ2-6; D might be TRBD2 (5 bases). CDR3 length: 21 residues. CDR1 is LGHNA and CDR2 is YNFKEQ in the germline V gene. Trimming shortened V by 0 bases and J by 0 bases, and 21 bases separated the two germline ends.

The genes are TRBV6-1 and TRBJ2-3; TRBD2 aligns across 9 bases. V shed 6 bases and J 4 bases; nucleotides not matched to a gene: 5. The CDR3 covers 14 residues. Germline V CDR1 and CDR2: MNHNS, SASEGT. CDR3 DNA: TGTGCCAGCAGGGGCGGGAGGGCCCCAGATACGCAGTATTTT. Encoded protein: CASRGGRAPDTQYF.

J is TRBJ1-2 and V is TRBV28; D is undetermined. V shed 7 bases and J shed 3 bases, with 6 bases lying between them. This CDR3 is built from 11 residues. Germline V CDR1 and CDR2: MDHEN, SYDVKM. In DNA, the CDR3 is TGTGCCAGCAATATAGACTATGGCTACACCTTC. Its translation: CASNIDYGYTF.

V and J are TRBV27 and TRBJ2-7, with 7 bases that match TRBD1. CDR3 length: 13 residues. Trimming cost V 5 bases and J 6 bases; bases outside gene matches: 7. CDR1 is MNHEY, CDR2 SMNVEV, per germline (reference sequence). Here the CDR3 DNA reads TGTGCCAGCAGTCGGACAGGCCCTTTCGAGCAGTACTTC. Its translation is CASSRTGPFEQYF.

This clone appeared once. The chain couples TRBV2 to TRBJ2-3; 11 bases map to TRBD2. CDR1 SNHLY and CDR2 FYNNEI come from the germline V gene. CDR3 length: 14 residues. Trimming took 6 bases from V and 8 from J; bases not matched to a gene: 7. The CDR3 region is CASSETSGKATQYF. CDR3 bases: TGTGCCAGCAGCGAGACTAGCGGGAAGGCTACGCAGTATTTT.

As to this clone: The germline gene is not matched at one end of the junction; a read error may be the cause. For the CDR3, the DNA is TGTGCCAGCGGTTACGAGGCTCTAGCTTTCTTT. This translates into CASGYEALAFF. The chain has TRBV6-5 and TRBJ1-1, with unresolved D. Looked up from germline, CDR1 is MNHEY and CDR2 is SVGAGI. The CDR3 sequence is 11 residues long.

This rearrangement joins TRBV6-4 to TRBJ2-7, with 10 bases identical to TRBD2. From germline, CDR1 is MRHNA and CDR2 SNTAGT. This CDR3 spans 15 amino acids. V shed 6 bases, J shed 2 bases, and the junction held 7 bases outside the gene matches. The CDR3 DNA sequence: TGTGCCAGCAGCGTACTAGCGGGAAGCGCCTACGAGCAGTACTTC. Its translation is CASSVLAGSAYEQYF.

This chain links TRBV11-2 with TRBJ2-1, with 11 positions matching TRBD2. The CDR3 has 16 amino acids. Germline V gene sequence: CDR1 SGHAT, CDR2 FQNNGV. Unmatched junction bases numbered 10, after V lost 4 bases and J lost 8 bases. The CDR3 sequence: CASSSVAGGPRDEQFF. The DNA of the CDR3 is TGTGCCAGCAGCTCGGTAGCGGGAGGGCCGCGGGATGAGCAGTTCTTC.

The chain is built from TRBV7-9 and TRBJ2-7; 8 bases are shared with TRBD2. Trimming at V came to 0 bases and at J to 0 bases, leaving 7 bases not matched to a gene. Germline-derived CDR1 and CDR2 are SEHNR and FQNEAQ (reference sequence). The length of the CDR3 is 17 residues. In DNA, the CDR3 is TGTGCCAGCAGCTTAGCGCGGGCGGGGGGCAGCTCCTACGAGCAGTACTTC. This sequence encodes CASSLARAGGSSYEQYF.

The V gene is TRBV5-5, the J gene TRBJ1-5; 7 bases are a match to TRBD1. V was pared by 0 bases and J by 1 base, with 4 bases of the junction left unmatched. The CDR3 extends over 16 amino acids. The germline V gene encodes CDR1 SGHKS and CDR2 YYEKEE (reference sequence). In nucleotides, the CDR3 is TGTGCCAGCAGCTTGGATTACAGGGGAAGCAATCAGCCCCAGCATTTT. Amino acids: CASSLDYRGSNQPQHF.

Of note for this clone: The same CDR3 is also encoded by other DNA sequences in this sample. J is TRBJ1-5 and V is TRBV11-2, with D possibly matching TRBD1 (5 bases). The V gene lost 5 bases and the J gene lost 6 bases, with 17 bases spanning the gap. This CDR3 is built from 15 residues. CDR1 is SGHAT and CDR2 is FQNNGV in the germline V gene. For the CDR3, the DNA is TGTGCCAGCAGCCCCACCGCTACGGGGGGTCAGCCCCAGCATTTT. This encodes CASSPTATGGQPQHF.

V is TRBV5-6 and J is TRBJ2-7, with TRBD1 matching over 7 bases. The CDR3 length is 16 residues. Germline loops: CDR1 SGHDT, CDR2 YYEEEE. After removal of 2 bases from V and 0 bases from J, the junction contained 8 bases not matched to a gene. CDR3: CASSFYGTAVSYEQYF. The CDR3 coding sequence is TGTGCCAGCAGCTTTTACGGGACAGCCGTCTCCTACGAGCAGTACTTC.

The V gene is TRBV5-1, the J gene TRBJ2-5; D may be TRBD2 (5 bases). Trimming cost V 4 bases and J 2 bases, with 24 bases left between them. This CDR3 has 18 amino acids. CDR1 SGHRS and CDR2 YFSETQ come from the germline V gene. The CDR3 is CASSPFGIVSPGQETQYF. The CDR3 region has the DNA TGCGCCAGCAGCCCCTTCGGGATTGTCAGTCCGGGACAAGAGACCCAGTACTTC. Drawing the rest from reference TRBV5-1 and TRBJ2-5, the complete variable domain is KAGVTQTPRYLIKTRGQQVTLSCSPISGHRSVSWYQQTPGQGLQFLFEYFSETQRNKGNFPGRFSGRQFSNSRSEMNVSTLELGDSALYLCASSPFGIVSPGQETQYFGPGTRLLVL.

The CDR3 is CASSKGPGLLGNQPQHF. In nucleotides, the CDR3 is TGTGCCAGTAGTAAGGGTCCGGGACTCTTGGGCAATCAGCCCCAGCATTTT. The chain links TRBV19 to TRBJ1-5, with a tentative D call TRBD1 (5 bases). This CDR3 comprises 17 residues. From germline, CDR1 is LNHDA and CDR2 SQIVND (reference sequence). The V gene lost 4 bases and the J gene lost 2 bases, with 18 bases spanning the gap.

CDR3 in DNA: TGTGCCAGTAGTATCTTGGTGAGTTTAGCGGGGGCAGATAACACTGAAGCTTTCTTT. Translated: CASSILVSLAGADNTEAFF. This chain links TRBV19 with TRBJ1-1, with a tentative D call TRBD1 (6 bases). With 3 bases removed from V and 2 bases from J, the gap between germline ends came to 25 bases. This CDR3 has 19 residues. From germline, CDR1 is LNHDA and CDR2 SQIVND (reference sequence). Using reference TRBV19 and TRBJ1-1 for the parts outside the CDR3, the full variable domain is DGGITQSPKYLFRKEGQNVTLSCEQNLNHDAMYWYRQDPGQGLRLIYYSQIVNDFQKGDIAEGYSVSREKKESFPLTVTSAQKNPTAFYLCASSILVSLAGADNTEAFFGQGTRLTVV.

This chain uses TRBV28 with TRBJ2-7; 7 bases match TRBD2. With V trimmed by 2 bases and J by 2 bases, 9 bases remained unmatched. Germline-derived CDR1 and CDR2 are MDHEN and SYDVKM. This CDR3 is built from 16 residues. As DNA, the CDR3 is TGTGCCAGCAGTTTAGGGGGATGGGGGGGGGCCTACGAGCAGTACTTC. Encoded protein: CASSLGGWGGAYEQYF.

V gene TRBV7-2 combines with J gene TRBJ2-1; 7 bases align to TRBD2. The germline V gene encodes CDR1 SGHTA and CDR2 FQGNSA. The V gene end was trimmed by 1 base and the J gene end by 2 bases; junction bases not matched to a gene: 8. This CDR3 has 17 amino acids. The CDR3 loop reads CASSLVNGRITYNEQFF. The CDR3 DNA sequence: TGTGCCAGCAGCTTAGTGAACGGGAGGATTACCTACAATGAGCAGTTCTTC. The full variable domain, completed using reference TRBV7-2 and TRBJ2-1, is GAGVSQSPSNKVTEKGKDVELRCDPISGHTALYWYRQSLGQGLEFLIYFQGNSAPDKSGLPSDRFSAERTGGSVSTLTIQRTQQEDSAVYLCASSLVNGRITYNEQFFGPGTRLTVL.

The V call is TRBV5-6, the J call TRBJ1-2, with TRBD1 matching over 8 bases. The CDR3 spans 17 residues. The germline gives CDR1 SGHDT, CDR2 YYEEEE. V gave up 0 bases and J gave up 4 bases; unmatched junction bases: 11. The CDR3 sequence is CASSLVAGGEKFYGYTF. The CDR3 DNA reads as TGTGCCAGCAGCTTGGTGGCAGGGGGCGAGAAATTCTATGGCTACACCTTC.

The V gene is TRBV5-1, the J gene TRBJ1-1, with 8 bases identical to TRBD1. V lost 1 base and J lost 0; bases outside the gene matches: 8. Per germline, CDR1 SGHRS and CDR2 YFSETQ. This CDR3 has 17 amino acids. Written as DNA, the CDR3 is TGCGCCAGCAGCTTGTGGCTACAGGGGGTCGTGAACACTGAAGCTTTCTTT. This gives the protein CASSLWLQGVVNTEAFF.

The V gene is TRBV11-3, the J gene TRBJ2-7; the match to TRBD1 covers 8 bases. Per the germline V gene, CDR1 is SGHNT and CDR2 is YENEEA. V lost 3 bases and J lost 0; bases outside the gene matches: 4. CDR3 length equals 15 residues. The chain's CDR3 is CASSFRDRGSYEQYF. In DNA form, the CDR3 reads TGTGCCAGCAGCTTCCGCGACAGGGGCTCCTACGAGCAGTACTTC.

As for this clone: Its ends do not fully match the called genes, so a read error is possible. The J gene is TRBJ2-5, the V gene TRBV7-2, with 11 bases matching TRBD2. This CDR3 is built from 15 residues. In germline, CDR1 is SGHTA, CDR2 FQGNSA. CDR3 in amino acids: CASSLAGGPPETQYF. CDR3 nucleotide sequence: TGTGCCAGCAGTTTAGCGGGAGGGCCACCAGAGACCCAGTACTTC.

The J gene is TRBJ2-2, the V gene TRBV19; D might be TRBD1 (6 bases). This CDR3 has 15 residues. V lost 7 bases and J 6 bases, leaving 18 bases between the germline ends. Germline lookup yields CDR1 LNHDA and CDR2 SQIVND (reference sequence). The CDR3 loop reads CASTAPGVYSGELFF. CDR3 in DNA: TGTGCCAGTACCGCGCCAGGGGTCTACTCCGGGGAGCTGTTTTTT.

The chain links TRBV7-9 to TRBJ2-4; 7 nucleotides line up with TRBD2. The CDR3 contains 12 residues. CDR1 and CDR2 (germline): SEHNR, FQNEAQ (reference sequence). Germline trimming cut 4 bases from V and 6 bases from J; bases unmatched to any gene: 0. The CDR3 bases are TGTGCCAGCAGCTCTAGCGGAAACATTCAGTACTTC. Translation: CASSSSGNIQYF.